This paragraph covers one T cell receptor (beta chain) sequence. What it recognizes is unknown. V lost 3 bases, J lost 5 bases, and 11 bases lay in between. In germline, CDR1 is SGDLS, CDR2 YYNGEE. The CDR3 runs 13 residues. TCRdb analysed the 5' RACE reads with MiXCR anew, one entry per CDR3 protein. The sample shows fewer than 450,000 distinct CDR3 sequences, under 5% of them seen only once. The data originate from a study of T cells after yellow fever vaccination. Overall study findings and caveats: Of the clonotypes, a small share occurred in both CD4 and CD8 compartments.

Sample: PBMCs, taken 5 days after the yellow fever booster vaccination. J is TRBJ1-2 and V is TRBV9; possibly TRBD1 for D (5 bases). This TCR was sampled from a man aged 18 to 30 who received the YFV17D yellow fever vaccine. CDR3 nucleotide sequence: TGTGCCAGCAGCGAGGGGCCCAGTTATGGCTACACCTTC. It codes for CASSEGPSYGYTF.